Listed here are 10 T cell receptor beta chains from one sample, sequenced in a study of blood T cell repertoires in COVID-19. Method: immunoSEQ multiplex PCR; TCRdb's copy keeps in-frame clones and lacks some. The sample yields 65,000 to 75,000 clones, around 81% seen once. The sequencing sample was made of peripheral blood. All receptors come from a woman aged 60-70 years with acute or convalescent COVID-19.

The chain couples TRBV7-9 to TRBJ1-1; tentative D call: TRBD1 (5 bases). V lost 8 bases to trimming and J lost 1 base, with 11 bases between them. The germline V gene encodes CDR1 SEHNR and CDR2 FQNEAQ (reference sequence). The CDR3 runs to 13 residues. The CDR3 coding sequence is TGTGCCAGCGGAGAGCAGGGGAACACTGAAGCTTTCTTT. Amino acid sequence: CASGEQGNTEAFF.

This clone has only a few counts. V usage is TRBV5-6 and J usage is TRBJ2-2; 7 bases line up with TRBD1. Germline V gene data show CDR1 as SGHDT and CDR2 as YYEEEE. The CDR3 extends over 16 amino acids. Losses at the gene ends were 2 bases for V and 2 bases for J; bases not matched to a gene: 6. This CDR3 is CASSLLRTGNTGELFF. The CDR3 nucleotides are TGTGCCAGCAGCTTATTACGGACAGGAAACACCGGGGAGCTGTTTTTT. The whole variable domain, filled in from reference TRBV5-6 and TRBJ2-2, reads DAGVTQSPTHLIKTRGQQVTLRCSPKSGHDTVSWYQQALGQGPQFIFQYYEEEERQRGNFPDRFSGHQFPNYSSELNVNALLLGDSALYLCASSLLRTGNTGELFFGEGSRLTVL.

This clone was picked up one time. The rearrangement uses TRBV6-4 and TRBJ2-1, with 12 bases fitting TRBD2. This CDR3 contains 13 residues. CDR1 MRHNA and CDR2 SNTAGT come from the germline V gene. After removal of 0 bases from V and 12 bases from J, the junction contained 0 bases not matched to a gene. Here the CDR3 reads CASSDSTSGGQFF. The DNA of the CDR3 is TGTGCCAGCAGTGACTCGACTAGCGGGGGGCAGTTCTTC.

V gene TRBV9 combines with J gene TRBJ2-1; TRBD2 might be the D (7 bases). V shed 2 bases and J shed 5 bases, with 14 bases lying between them. The CDR3 is 15 residues long. CDR1 is SGDLS and CDR2 is YYNGEE in the germline V gene. Here the CDR3 DNA reads TGTGCCAGCAGCGTGGGGGGGCCCCCACACAATGAGCAGTTCTTC. Its protein product is CASSVGGPPHNEQFF.

V is TRBV3-1 (or the pseudogene TRBV3-2) and J is TRBJ1-1, with D perhaps matching TRBD1 (6 bases). CDR1 is LGHDT and CDR2 is YNNKEL in the germline V gene (reference sequence). V lost 7 bases to trimming and J lost 9 bases, with 27 bases between them. This CDR3 has 16 residues. CDR3 sequence (DNA): TGTGCCAGCACCCTAAGTTTCGGGACACGCCATGGGAAAGCTTTCTTT. Translated: CASTLSFGTRHGKAFF.

The J gene is TRBJ1-2, the V gene TRBV6-1; 11 nucleotides line up with TRBD1. With V trimmed by 1 base and J by 6 bases, 4 bases remained unmatched. Germline V gene data show CDR1 as MNHNS and CDR2 as SASEGT. CDR3 length: 15 residues. The CDR3 sequence is CASSEGRDRGNGYTF. For the CDR3, the DNA is TGTGCCAGCAGTGAAGGAAGGGACAGGGGGAATGGCTACACCTTC.

V is TRBV7-8 and J is TRBJ2-3; 12 bases map to TRBD2. Germline CDR1 is SGHVS and CDR2 is FQNEAQ. This CDR3 is 16 amino acids long. V dropped 2 bases and J dropped 1; count of bases not matched to a gene: 1. In DNA, the CDR3 is TGTGCCAGCAGCTTAAGGACTAGCGGGGGCACAGATACGCAGTATTTT. This translates into CASSLRTSGGTDTQYF.

The CDR3 loop is CASSTPGGGYTF. CDR3 coding DNA: TGTGCCAGCAGTACCCCCGGCGGGGGCTACACCTTC. This chain links TRBV6-5 with TRBJ1-2; D not certain. The CDR3 has 12 amino acids. The germline V and J ends were trimmed by 5 bases and 8 bases, with 12 bases remaining between them. The germline V gene has CDR1 MNHEY and CDR2 SVGAGI.

The genes are TRBV3-1 (or the pseudogene TRBV3-2) and TRBJ1-2, with a tentative D call TRBD1 (5 bases). Germline CDR1 and CDR2: LGHDT and YNNKEL (reference sequence). Deletions cut 0 bases from V and 6 bases from J, with 17 bases between. This CDR3 is built from 16 residues. CDR3 in DNA: TGTGCCAGCAGCCAAGAAGTGGGCAGGGTAGCTGATGGCTACACCTTC. Translation gives CASSQEVGRVADGYTF.

This chain links TRBV5-1 with TRBJ2-1; TRBD2 matches 12 bases. V was clipped by 4 bases and J by 8 bases; unmatched bases: 7. CDR1 SGHRS and CDR2 YFSETQ come from the germline V gene. CDR3 size: 15 residues. In nucleotides, the CDR3 is TGCGCCAGCAGCCCTAGCGGGGGGGTACACTATGAGCAGTTCTTC. It is translated as CASSPSGGVHYEQFF.